These 10 T cell receptor beta chains were sequenced from one sample in a study of T cells in Graves' hyperthyroidism and ophthalmopathy. TCR beta CDR3 region amplification was performed from RNA transcripts. First-round RT-PCR of the TCR CDR3 relied on the HTBI primer set. Via MiXCR, TCRdb re-called the multiplex PCR reads, giving one row per CDR3 protein. The table has about 210,000 distinct CDR3 sequences, under 20% seen once. The sequenced sample consisted of blood. These receptors were collected from a man aged 45 to 65 with Graves' hyperthyroidism.

This clonotype has just a few counts. The chain carries TRBV5-1 and TRBJ1-4; perhaps TRBD1 as D (5 bases). V was clipped by 4 bases and J by 6 bases, with 16 bases between them. Per the germline V gene, CDR1 is SGHRS and CDR2 is YFSETQ. The CDR3 extends over 15 amino acids. The CDR3 DNA reads TGCGCCAGCAGCAGGGGAACAGAAATGCATGAAAAACTGTTTTTT. Translation: CASSRGTEMHEKLFF.

Worth noting for this clonotype: Just one base apart from a much larger clone, this may be a read error. V usage is TRBV27 and J usage is TRBJ2-1, with D uncertain. V was pared by 3 bases and J by 1 base, with 13 bases between. In germline, CDR1 is MNHEY, CDR2 SMNVEV (reference sequence). CDR3 length: 16 residues. The CDR3 DNA reads as TGTGCCAGCAGTTTCGGGCAGAATGTTTCCTACAATGAGCAGTTCTTC. This sequence encodes CASSFGQNVSYNEQFF.

The rearrangement joins TRBV20-1 to TRBJ1-1, with D unresolved. Trimming took off 3 bases at V and 2 bases at J, with 7 bases between the two ends. The CDR3 contains 12 residues. CDR1 is DFQATT and CDR2 is SNEGSKA in the germline V gene (reference sequence). In nucleotides, the CDR3 is TGCAGTGCTAGGAGACCTAACACTGAAGCTTTCTTT. It specifies CSARRPNTEAFF.

This clonotype occurred many times. The J gene is TRBJ2-3, the V gene TRBV20-1; perhaps TRBD1 as D (5 bases). Germline V lookup: CDR1 DFQATT, CDR2 SNEGSKA (reference sequence). The CDR3 spans 10 residues. V was shortened by 4 bases and J by 11 bases, with 10 bases between the two germline ends. CDR3 protein: CSATDRKQYF. For the CDR3, the DNA is TGCAGTGCTACCGACAGAAAGCAGTATTTT.

There are a few counts of this clonotype. The J gene is TRBJ2-1, the V gene TRBV4-2; 7 positions agree with TRBD2. The CDR3 is 14 amino acids. CDR1 and CDR2 (germline): LGHNA, YNFKEQ. V was pared by 4 bases and J by 8 bases, with 8 bases of the junction left unmatched. CDR3: CASSRQRDWDEQFF. DNA of the CDR3: TGTGCCAGCAGCCGACAGCGGGACTGGGATGAGCAGTTCTTC.

The chain carries TRBV5-1 and TRBJ2-3; D may correspond to TRBD1 or TRBD2 (5 bases each). Trimming left V 4 bases short and J 0 bases short, with 12 bases between. The CDR3 extends over 15 amino acids. Germline V gene data show CDR1 as SGHRS and CDR2 as YFSETQ. The CDR3 reads CASSPGGTSTDTQYF. In nucleotides, the CDR3 is TGCGCCAGCAGCCCAGGTGGGACGAGCACAGATACGCAGTATTTT.

There are many counts of this clonotype. The genes are TRBV28 and TRBJ1-5, with a weak D call TRBD1 (5 bases). The CDR3 has 15 residues. Trimming removed 5 bases at V and 9 bases at J, with 20 bases between. Germline V gene lookup returns CDR1 MDHEN and CDR2 SYDVKM. CDR3: CASSPPRDGFGPQHF. CDR3 nucleotide sequence: TGTGCCAGCAGTCCTCCCCGGGACGGATTCGGGCCCCAGCATTTT.

This clonotype was observed a handful of times. The V gene is TRBV30, the J gene TRBJ2-1; D may correspond to TRBD1 or TRBD2 (6 bases each). The CDR3 is 14 amino acids. Germline V CDR1 and CDR2: GTSNPN, SVGIG (reference sequence). Trimming shortened V by 4 bases and J by 9 bases, and 19 bases separated the two germline ends. CDR3 DNA sequence: TGTGCCTGGATAAACGACAGGAGGGCCCTTGAGCAGTTCTTC. It encodes CAWINDRRALEQFF.

The chain has TRBV5-6 and TRBJ2-7; TRBD1 might be the D (6 bases). The V gene lost 2 bases and the J gene lost 7 bases, with 19 bases spanning the gap. CDR1 and CDR2 (germline): SGHDT, YYEEEE. The CDR3 contains 15 residues. As DNA, the CDR3 is TGTGCCAGCAGCTTACAGGGTTTTGGGACCGGGGAGCAGTACTTC. Amino acids: CASSLQGFGTGEQYF.

The chain carries TRBV2 and TRBJ1-5; D not certain. Trimming pared 3 bases from V and 6 bases from J, leaving 15 bases between. CDR3 length: 15 residues. In germline, CDR1 is SNHLY, CDR2 FYNNEI. The CDR3 bases are TGTGCCAGCAGTGAGAAGGAGGTAGGGCTTCAGCCCCAGCATTTT. Translated: CASSEKEVGLQPQHF. Full variable domain (rest looked up from reference TRBV2 and TRBJ1-5): EPEVTQTPSHQVTQMGQEVILRCVPISNHLYFYWYRQILGQKVEFLVSFYNNEISEKSEIFDDQFSVERPDGSNFTLKIRSTKLEDSAMYFCASSEKEVGLQPQHFGDGTRLSIL.